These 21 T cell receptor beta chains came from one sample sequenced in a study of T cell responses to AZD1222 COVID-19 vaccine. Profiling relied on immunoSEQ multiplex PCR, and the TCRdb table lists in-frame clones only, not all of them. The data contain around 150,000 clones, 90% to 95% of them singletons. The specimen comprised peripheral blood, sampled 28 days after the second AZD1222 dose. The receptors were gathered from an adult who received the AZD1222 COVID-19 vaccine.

The CDR3 DNA sequence: TGCGCCAGCAGCCCCCAACTAGCGGGAGGTTACGAGCAGTACTTC. It translates to CASSPQLAGGYEQYF. The chain employs TRBV4-3 and TRBJ2-7, with TRBD2 matching over 12 bases. Germline loops: CDR1 LGHNA, CDR2 YSLEER. This CDR3 spans 15 amino acids. The V and J ends lost 4 bases and 4 bases, in that order; junction bases with no gene match: 5.

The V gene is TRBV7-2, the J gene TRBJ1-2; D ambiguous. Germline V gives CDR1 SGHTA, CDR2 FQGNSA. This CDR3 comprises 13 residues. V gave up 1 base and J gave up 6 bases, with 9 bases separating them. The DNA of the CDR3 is TGTGCCAGCAGCTTAGTAGGCCAGCATGGCTACACCTTC. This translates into CASSLVGQHGYTF.

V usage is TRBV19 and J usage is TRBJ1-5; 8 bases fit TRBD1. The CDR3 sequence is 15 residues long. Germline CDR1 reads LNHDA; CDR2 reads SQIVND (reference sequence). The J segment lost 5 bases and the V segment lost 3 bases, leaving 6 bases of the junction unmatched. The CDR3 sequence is CASSMGDRWDQPQHF. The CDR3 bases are TGTGCCAGTAGTATGGGGGACAGGTGGGATCAGCCCCAGCATTTT.

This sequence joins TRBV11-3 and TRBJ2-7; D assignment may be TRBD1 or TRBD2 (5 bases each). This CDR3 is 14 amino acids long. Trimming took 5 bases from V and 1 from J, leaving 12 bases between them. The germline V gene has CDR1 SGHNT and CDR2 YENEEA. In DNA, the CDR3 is TGTGCCAGCAGCCCGGGGCCGGGTTCCTACGAGCAGTACTTC. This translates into CASSPGPGSYEQYF.

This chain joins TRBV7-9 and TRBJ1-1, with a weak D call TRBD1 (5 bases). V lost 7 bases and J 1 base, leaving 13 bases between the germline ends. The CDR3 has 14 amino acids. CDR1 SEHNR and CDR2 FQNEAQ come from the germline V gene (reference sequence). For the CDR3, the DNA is TGTGCCAGCACCCCGGGCGGGGGGAACACTGAAGCTTTCTTT. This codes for CASTPGGGNTEAFF.

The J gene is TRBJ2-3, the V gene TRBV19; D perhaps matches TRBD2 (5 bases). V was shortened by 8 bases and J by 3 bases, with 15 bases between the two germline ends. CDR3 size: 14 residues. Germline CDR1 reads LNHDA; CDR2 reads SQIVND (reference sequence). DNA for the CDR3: TGTGCCAGTGGAGGACGGAGCCGGACAGATACGCAGTATTTT. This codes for CASGGRSRTDTQYF.

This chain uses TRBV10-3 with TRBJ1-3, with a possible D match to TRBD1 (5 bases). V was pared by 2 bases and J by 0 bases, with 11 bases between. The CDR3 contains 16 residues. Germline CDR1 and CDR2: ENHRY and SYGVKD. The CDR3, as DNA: TGTGCCATCAGTGAGGGGGGAGACGTCTCTGGAAACACCATATATTTT. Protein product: CAISEGGDVSGNTIYF.

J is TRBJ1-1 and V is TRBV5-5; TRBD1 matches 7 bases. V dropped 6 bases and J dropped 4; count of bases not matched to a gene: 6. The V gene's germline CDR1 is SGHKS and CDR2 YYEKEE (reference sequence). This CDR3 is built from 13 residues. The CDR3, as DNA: TGTGCCAGCAATATACAGGGGCGCACTGAAGCTTTCTTT. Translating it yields CASNIQGRTEAFF.

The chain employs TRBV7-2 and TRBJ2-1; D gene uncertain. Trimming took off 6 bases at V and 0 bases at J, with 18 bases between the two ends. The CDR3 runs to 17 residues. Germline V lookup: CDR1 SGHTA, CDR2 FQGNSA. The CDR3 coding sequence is TGTGCCAGCAGGGGGTACTGGGCAGATAGCTCCTACAATGAGCAGTTCTTC. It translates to CASRGYWADSSYNEQFF. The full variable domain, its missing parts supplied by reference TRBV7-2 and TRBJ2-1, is GAGVSQSPSNKVTEKGKDVELRCDPISGHTALYWYRQSLGQGLEFLIYFQGNSAPDKSGLPSDRFSAERTGGSVSTLTIQRTQQEDSAVYLCASRGYWADSSYNEQFFGPGTRLTVL.

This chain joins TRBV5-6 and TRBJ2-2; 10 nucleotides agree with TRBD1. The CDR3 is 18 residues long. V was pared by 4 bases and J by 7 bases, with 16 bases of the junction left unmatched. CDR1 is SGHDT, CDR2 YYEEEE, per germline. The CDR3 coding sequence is TGTGCCAGCAGCCCAGGTTGGGGGCGACAGGGGGCAAGCGGGGAGCTGTTTTTT. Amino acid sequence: CASSPGWGRQGASGELFF.

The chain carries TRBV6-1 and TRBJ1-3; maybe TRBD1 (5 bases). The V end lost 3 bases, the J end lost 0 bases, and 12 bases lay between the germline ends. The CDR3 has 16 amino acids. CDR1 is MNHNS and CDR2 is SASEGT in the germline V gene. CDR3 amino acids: CASSDRVQLSGNTIYF. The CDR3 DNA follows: TGTGCCAGCAGTGACAGGGTACAACTCTCTGGAAACACCATATATTTT.

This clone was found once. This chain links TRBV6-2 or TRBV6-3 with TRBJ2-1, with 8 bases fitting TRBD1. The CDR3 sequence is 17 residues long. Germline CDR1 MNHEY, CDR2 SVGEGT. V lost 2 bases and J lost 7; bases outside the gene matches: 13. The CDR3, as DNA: TGTGCCAGCAGTTACCAAGCGGACAGGGAGTCAAGTAATGAGCAGTTCTTC. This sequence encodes CASSYQADRESSNEQFF.

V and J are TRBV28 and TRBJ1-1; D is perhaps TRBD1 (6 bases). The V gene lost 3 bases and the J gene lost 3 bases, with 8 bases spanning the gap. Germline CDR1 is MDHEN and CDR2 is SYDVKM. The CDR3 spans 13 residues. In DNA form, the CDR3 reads TGTGCCAGCAGTTTTAGGACAGACACTGAAGCTTTCTTT. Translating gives CASSFRTDTEAFF.

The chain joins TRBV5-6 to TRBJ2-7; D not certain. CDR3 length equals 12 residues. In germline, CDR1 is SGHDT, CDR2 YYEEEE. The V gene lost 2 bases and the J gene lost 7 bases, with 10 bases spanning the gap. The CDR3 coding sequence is TGTGCCAGCAGCTTTCTGTCTGGAGAGCAGTACTTC. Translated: CASSFLSGEQYF.

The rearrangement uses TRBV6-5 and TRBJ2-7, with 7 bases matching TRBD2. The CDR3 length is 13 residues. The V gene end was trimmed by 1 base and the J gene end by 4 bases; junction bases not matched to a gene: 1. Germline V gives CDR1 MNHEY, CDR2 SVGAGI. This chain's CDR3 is CASSYLGGYEQYF. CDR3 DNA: TGTGCCAGCAGTTACTTGGGGGGGTACGAGCAGTACTTC.

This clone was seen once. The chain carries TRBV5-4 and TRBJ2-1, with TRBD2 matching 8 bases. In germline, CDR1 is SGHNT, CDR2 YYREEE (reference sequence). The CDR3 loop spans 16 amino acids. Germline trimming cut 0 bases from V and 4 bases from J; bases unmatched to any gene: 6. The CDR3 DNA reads TGTGCCAGCAGCTTGGGGCCGGGGACTAGATACAATGAGCAGTTCTTC. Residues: CASSLGPGTRYNEQFF.

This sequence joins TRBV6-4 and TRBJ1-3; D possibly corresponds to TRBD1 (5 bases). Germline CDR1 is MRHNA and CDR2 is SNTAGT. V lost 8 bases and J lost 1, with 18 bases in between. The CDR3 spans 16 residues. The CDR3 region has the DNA TGTGCCAGCCCGGGGGTTAAGACAGCGTCTGGAAACACCATATATTTT. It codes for CASPGVKTASGNTIYF.

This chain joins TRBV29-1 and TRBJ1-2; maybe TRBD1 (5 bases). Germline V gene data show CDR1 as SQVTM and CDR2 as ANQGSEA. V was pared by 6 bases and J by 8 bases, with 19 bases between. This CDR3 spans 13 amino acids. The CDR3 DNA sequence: TGCAGCGTAGCAGGGTCCGACGGGGGGGGCTACACCTTC. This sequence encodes CSVAGSDGGGYTF.

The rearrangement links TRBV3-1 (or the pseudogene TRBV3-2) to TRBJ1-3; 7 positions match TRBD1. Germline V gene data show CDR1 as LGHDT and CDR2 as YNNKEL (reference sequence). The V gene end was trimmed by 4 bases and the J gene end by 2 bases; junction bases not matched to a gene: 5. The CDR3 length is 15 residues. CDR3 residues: CASSLTGEAGNTIYF. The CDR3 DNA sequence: TGTGCCAGCAGCCTTACAGGGGAGGCTGGAAACACCATATATTTT.

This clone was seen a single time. This chain's CDR3 is CASSLWGGEKLFF. In DNA form, the CDR3 reads TGTGCCAGCAGTTTGTGGGGGGGTGAAAAACTGTTTTTT. This chain uses TRBV27 with TRBJ1-4; possibly TRBD1 for D (5 bases). CDR1 MNHEY and CDR2 SMNVEV come from the germline V gene (reference sequence). Trimming took 3 bases from V and 7 from J, leaving 9 bases between them. The CDR3 runs 13 residues.

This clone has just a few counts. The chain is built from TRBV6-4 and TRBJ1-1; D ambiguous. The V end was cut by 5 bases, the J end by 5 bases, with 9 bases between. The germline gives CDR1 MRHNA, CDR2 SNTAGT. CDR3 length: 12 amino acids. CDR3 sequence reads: CASSNGRTEAFF. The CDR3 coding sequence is TGTGCCAGCAGTAACGGACGGACTGAAGCTTTCTTT.